The T cell receptor (beta chain) described here comes from a study of kidney transplant recipient with SARS-CoV-2 infection. Trimming took off 2 bases at V and 2 bases at J, with 16 bases between the two ends. This CDR3 is built from 15 residues. CDR1 is SQVTM, CDR2 ANQGSEA, per germline. Of note for this clonotype: Just one base apart from a much larger clone, this may be a read error.

From the reads, TCRdb called clonotypes with MiXCR, one entry per CDR3 protein. Altogether 200,000 to 300,000 distinct CDR3 sequences are present, 29% being singletons, with the ten largest covering roughly 7%. The TCR sequence derives from a male patient between 25 and 39 years old who had COVID-19 and was a kidney transplant recipient. The T cells may partly be graft donor cells. Sequencing was performed on a blood sample, taken at baseline and on approximately day 120 from a kidney transplant recipient. The V and J genes are TRBV29-1 and TRBJ2-7; tentative D call: TRBD2 (5 bases). In DNA, the CDR3 is TGCAGCGTTGAATCATACGGGGTTCACACCTACGAGCAGTACTTC. Residues: CSVESYGVHTYEQYF.